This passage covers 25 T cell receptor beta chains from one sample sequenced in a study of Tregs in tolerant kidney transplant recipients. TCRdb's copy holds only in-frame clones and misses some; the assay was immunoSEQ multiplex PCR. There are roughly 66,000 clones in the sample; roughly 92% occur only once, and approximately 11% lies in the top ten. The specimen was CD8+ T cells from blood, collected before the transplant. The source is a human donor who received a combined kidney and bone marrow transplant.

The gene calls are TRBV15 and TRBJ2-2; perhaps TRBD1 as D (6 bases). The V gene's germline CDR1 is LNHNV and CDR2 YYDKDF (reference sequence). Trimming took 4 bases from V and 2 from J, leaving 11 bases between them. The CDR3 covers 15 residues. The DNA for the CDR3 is TGTGCCACCAGCAAAGGCAGGGGTAACACCGGGGAGCTGTTTTTT. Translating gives CATSKGRGNTGELFF.

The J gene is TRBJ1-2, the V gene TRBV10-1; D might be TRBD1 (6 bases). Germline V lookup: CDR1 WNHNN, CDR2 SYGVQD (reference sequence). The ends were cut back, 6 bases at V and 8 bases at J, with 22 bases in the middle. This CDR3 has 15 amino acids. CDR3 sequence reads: CASSPTIPDSEGYTF. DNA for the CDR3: TGCGCCAGCAGCCCCACTATCCCGGACAGCGAGGGCTACACCTTC.

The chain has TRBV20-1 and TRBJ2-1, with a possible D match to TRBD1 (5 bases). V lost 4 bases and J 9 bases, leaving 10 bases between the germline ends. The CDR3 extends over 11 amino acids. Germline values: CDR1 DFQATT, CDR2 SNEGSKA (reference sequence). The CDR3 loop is CSAKGWGEQFF. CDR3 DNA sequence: TGCAGTGCTAAGGGGTGGGGTGAGCAGTTCTTC.

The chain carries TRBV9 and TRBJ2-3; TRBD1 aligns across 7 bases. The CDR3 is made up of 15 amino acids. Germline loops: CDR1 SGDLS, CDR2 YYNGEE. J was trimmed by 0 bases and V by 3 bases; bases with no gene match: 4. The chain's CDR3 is CASSGGGSSTDTQYF. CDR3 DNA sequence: TGTGCCAGCAGCGGAGGGGGCTCCAGCACAGATACGCAGTATTTT.

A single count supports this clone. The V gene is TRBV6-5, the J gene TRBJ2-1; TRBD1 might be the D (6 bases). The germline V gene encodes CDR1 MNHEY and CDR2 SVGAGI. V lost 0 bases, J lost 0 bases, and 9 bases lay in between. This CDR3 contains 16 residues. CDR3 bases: TGTGCCAGCAGTTACTCACAGGGAACCTCCTACAATGAGCAGTTCTTC. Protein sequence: CASSYSQGTSYNEQFF.

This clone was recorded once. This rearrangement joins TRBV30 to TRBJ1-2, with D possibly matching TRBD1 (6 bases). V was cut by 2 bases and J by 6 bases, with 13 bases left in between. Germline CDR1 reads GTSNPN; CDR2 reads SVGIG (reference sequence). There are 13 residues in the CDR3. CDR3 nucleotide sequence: TGTGCCTGGAGTCCAACGACAGGACATGGCTACACCTTC. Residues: CAWSPTTGHGYTF. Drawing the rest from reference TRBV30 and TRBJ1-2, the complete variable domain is SQTIHQWPATLVQPVGSPLSLECTVEGTSNPNLYWYRQAAGRGLQLLFYSVGIGQISSEVPQNLSASRPQDRQFILSSKKLLLSDSGFYLCAWSPTTGHGYTFGSGTRLTVV.

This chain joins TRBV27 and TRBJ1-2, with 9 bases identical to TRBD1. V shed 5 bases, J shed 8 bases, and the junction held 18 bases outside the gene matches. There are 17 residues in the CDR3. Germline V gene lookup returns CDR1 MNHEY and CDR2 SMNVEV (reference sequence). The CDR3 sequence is CASSPLDSDRGWKGYTF. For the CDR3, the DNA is TGTGCCAGCAGTCCCCTGGATTCGGACAGGGGTTGGAAAGGCTACACCTTC.

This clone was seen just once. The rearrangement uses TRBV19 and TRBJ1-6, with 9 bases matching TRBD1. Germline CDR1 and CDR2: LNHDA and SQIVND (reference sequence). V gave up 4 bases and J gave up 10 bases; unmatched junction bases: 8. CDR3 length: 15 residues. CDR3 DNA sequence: TGTGCCAGTAGTAGGGACAGGGAAGGTGGCTCACCCCTCCACTTT. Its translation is CASSRDREGGSPLHF.

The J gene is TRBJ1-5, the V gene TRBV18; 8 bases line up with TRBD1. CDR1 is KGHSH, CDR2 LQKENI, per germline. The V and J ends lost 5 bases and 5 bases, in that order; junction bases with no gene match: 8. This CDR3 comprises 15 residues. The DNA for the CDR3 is TGTGCCAGCTCATCGGCCGGGACAGGTTATCAGCCCCAGCATTTT. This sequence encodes CASSSAGTGYQPQHF. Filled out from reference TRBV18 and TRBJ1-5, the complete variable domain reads NAGVMQNPRHLVRRRGQEARLRCSPMKGHSHVYWYRQLPEEGLKFMVYLQKENIIDESGMPKERFSAEFPKEGPSILRIQQVVRGDSAAYFCASSSAGTGYQPQHFGDGTRLSIL.

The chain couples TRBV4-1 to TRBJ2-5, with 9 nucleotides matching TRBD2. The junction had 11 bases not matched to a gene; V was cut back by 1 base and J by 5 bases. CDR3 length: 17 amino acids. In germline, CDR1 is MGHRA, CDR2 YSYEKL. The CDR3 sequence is CASSQGPAGGQGETQYF. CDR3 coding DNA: TGCGCCAGCAGCCAAGGCCCTGCGGGAGGGCAGGGGGAGACCCAGTACTTC.

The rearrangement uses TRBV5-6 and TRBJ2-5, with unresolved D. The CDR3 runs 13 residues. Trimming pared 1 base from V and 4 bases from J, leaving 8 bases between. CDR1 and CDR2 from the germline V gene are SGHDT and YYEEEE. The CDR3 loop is CASSLLLAETQYF. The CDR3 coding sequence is TGTGCCAGCAGCTTGTTACTCGCAGAGACCCAGTACTTC.

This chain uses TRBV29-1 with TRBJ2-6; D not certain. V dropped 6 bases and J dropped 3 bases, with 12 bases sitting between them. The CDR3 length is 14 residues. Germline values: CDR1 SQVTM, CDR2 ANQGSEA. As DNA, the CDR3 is TGCAGCGTGAAAGTCGGTAGTGGGGCCAACGTCCTGACTTTC. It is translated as CSVKVGSGANVLTF.

The CDR3 protein is CASSPNRDRGVDAFF. CDR3 bases: TGTGCCAGCAGCCCAAACCGGGACAGGGGGGTAGACGCTTTCTTT. This rearrangement joins TRBV11-3 to TRBJ1-1; 11 positions agree with TRBD1. Germline V gene sequence: CDR1 SGHNT, CDR2 YENEEA. The CDR3 runs to 15 residues. With 5 bases clipped from V and 11 bases from J, the junction kept 13 bases outside the gene matches.

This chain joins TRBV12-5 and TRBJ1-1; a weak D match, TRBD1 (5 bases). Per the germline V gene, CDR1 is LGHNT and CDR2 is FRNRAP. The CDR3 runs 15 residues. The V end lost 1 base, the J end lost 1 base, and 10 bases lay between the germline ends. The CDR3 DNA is TGTGCTAGTGGTTTGGAGGGAGGGGCGAACACTGAAGCTTTCTTT. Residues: CASGLEGGANTEAFF.

CDR3 DNA: TGCAGCGTTGGGGAGACAGGGGACACTGAAGCTTTCTTT. It specifies CSVGETGDTEAFF. The chain is built from TRBV29-1 and TRBJ1-1; TRBD1 agrees at 8 bases. Germline-derived CDR1 and CDR2 are SQVTM and ANQGSEA. The V and J ends lost 4 bases and 3 bases, in that order; junction bases with no gene match: 4. The CDR3 is 13 amino acids.

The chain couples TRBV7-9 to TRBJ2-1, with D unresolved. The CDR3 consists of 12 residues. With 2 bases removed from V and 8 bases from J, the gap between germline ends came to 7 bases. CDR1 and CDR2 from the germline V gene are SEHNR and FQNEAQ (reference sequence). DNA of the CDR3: TGTGCCAGCAGCTTAATATTAGATGAGCAGTTCTTC. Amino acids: CASSLILDEQFF.

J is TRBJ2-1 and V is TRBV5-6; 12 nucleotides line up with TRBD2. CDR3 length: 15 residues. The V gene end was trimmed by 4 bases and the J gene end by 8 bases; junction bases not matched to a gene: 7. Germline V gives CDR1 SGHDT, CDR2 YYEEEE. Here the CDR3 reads CASSVGSSGRDEQFF. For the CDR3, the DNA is TGTGCCAGCAGCGTGGGGTCTAGCGGGAGGGATGAGCAGTTCTTC.

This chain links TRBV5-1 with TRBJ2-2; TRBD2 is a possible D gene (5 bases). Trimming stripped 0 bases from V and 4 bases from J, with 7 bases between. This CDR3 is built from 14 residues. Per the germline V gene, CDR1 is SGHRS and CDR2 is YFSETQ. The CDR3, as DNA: TGCGCCAGCAGCTTGGCGGGGTCCACCGGGGAGCTGTTTTTT. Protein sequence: CASSLAGSTGELFF. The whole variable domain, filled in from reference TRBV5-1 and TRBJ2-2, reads KAGVTQTPRYLIKTRGQQVTLSCSPISGHRSVSWYQQTPGQGLQFLFEYFSETQRNKGNFPGRFSGRQFSNSRSEMNVSTLELGDSALYLCASSLAGSTGELFFGEGSRLTVL.

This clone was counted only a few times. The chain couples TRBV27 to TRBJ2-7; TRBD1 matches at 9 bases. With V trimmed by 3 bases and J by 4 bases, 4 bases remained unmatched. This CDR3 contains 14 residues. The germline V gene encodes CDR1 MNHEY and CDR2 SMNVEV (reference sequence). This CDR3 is CASSLGTGSYEQYF. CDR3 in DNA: TGTGCCAGCAGTTTGGGGACAGGGTCGTACGAGCAGTACTTC.

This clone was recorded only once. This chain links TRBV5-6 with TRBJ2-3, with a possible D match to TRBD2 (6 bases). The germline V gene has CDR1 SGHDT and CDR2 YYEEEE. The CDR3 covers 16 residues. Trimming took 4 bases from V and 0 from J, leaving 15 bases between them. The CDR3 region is CASSIRTISSTDTQYF. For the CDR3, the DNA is TGTGCCAGCAGCATAAGGACTATTTCTAGCACAGATACGCAGTATTTT.

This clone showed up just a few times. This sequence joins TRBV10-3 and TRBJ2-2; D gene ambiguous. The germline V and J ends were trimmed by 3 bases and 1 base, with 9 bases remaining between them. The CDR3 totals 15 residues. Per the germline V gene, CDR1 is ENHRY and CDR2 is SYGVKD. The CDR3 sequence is CAISDSEQNTGELFF. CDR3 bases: TGTGCCATCAGTGATTCCGAGCAGAACACCGGGGAGCTGTTTTTT.

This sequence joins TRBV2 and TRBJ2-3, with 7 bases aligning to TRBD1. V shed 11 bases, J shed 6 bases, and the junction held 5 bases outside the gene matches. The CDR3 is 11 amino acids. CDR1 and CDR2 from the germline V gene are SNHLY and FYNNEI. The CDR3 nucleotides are TGTGCCGGACAGGTTTCGGATACGCAGTATTTT. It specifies CAGQVSDTQYF.

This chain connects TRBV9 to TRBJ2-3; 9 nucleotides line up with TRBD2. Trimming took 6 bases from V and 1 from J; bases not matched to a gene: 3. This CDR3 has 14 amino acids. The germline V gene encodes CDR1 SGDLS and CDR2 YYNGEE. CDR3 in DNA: TGTGCCAGCAACATAGCGGGAGGCACAGATACGCAGTATTTT. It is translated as CASNIAGGTDTQYF.

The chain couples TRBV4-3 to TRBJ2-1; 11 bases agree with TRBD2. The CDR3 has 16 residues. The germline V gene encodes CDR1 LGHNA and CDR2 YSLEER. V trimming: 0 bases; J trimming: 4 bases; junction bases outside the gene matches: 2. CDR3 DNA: TGCGCCAGCAGCCAAGAAACTAGCGGGAGTTACAATGAGCAGTTCTTC. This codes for CASSQETSGSYNEQFF.

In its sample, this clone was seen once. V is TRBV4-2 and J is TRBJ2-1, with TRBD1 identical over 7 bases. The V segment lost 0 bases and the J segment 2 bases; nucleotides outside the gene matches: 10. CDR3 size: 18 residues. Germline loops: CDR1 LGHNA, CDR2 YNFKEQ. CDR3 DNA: TGTGCCAGCAGCCAAGACTCAACCGGGACAGTCACCTACAATGAGCAGTTCTTC. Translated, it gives CASSQDSTGTVTYNEQFF.